This T cell receptor (beta chain) comes out of a study of blood T cell repertoires in COVID-19. The length of the CDR3 is 17 residues. After removal of 5 bases from V and 2 bases from J, the junction contained 5 bases not matched to a gene. Germline values: CDR1 MNHEY, CDR2 SMNVEV (reference sequence). Sequencing used immunoSEQ multiplex PCR; TCRdb keeps in-frame clones, though not all of them. The table includes some 240,000 clones, around 83% detected once. The sample consisted of peripheral blood. The rearrangement joins TRBV27 to TRBJ2-3, with 15 bases identical to TRBD2. The receptor was isolated from a woman between 35 and 50 years old who had recovered from COVID-19. Written as DNA, the CDR3 is TGTGCCAGCAGTATCGGGACTAGCGGGGGGTACACAGATACGCAGTATTTT. Protein sequence: CASSIGTSGGYTDTQYF.